This T cell receptor beta chain was found in a study of blood T cell repertoires in COVID-19. As for the study in general: COVID-19 samples from acute and convalescent phases originated in the United States, Italy and Spain.

The CDR3 length is 16 residues. Germline V gene lookup returns CDR1 LGHNA and CDR2 YNFKEQ. V was shortened by 4 bases and J by 2 bases, with 17 bases between the two germline ends. Authors' processing steps: Cell counts per sample came from amplifying reference gene primers. Profiled with immunoSEQ multiplex PCR; TCRdb holds only in-frame clones, not every one. The V and J calls and clone size come from that table; D and trimming were worked out from the DNA. The data hold about 220,000 clones, with 70% to 90% observed a single time. The chain has TRBV4-2 and TRBJ1-2; D is undetermined. Input material: peripheral blood. The TCR comes from a human donor in a cohort sampled during active COVID-19. The CDR3 here is CASSPREGDPNYGYTF. In DNA, the CDR3 is TGTGCCAGCAGCCCCCGTGAGGGAGATCCAAACTATGGCTACACCTTC.